This T cell receptor beta chain was found in a study of blood T cell repertoires in COVID-19. Overall study context: Samples of COVID-19 (acute and convalescent) were obtained from the United States, Italy and Spain. In each case, the material was cDNA or gDNA derived from T cells, B-cell-depleted T cells, or PBMCs.

Authors' data handling: Nucleated cell number was recorded as an estimate derived from reference gene primer amplification. Measured with immunoSEQ multiplex PCR; TCRdb has only the in-frame clones, and not every one. V, J and clone size are those of that table, while D and trimming were read from the DNA. The sample has 200,000 to 250,000 clones; roughly 85% are singletons. The CDR3 loop spans 13 amino acids. Germline V CDR1 and CDR2: MNHEY, SMNVEV (reference sequence). V was shortened by 2 bases and J by 5 bases, with 9 bases between the two germline ends. The rearrangement uses TRBV27 and TRBJ1-1, with D perhaps matching TRBD1 (6 bases). The sample was PBMCs or T cells enriched from blood (not recorded which). This sequence was found in a woman aged 50 to 60 with acute COVID-19. The CDR3 nucleotides are TGTGCCAGCAGTTTAACCCAGGGGACTGAAGCTTTCTTT. Translated, it gives CASSLTQGTEAFF.